One sample yielded the 22 T cell receptor beta chains listed below, sequenced in a study of graft-versus-host responses after intestinal transplantation. Generated by immunoSEQ multiplex PCR, the TCRdb table keeps only in-frame clones and is missing some. The sample comprises approximately 89,000 clones, about 93% of which are singletons, and 16% rests with the top ten. The sequencing here drew on PBMCs, taken around 68 weeks after intestinal transplant. Source of these receptors: a human patient who received an intestinal transplant, so some T cells may come from the graft donor.

The chain recombines TRBV6-5 with TRBJ2-1, with D possibly TRBD1 on 5 matching bases. This CDR3 has 14 residues. The V and J ends lost 0 bases and 6 bases respectively, with 9 bases between them. CDR1 is MNHEY and CDR2 is SVGAGI in the germline V gene. The CDR3 nucleotides are TGTGCCAGCAGTTACTCGAGCAGGGTCAATGAGCAGTTCTTC. It translates to CASSYSSRVNEQFF.

For this clone: Other DNA sequences in this sample translate to the same CDR3. This rearrangement joins TRBV15 to TRBJ2-2; D might be TRBD1 or TRBD2, each matching 6 bases. Trimming removed 3 bases from V and 8 bases from J, with 19 bases in between. Germline V CDR1 and CDR2: LNHNV, YYDKDF (reference sequence). CDR3 length equals 16 residues. The CDR3 reads CATSSDRAGDSGELFF. DNA of the CDR3: TGTGCCACCAGCAGTGATAGGGCAGGGGACTCTGGGGAGCTGTTTTTT.

The rearrangement joins TRBV6-5 to TRBJ1-1, with TRBD1 identical over 11 bases. Trimming cost V 2 bases and J 0 bases; bases outside gene matches: 2. CDR1 and CDR2 from the germline V gene are MNHEY and SVGAGI. The CDR3 spans 16 residues. CDR3 region: CASSYGGQGVNTEAFF. The CDR3 DNA sequence: TGTGCCAGCAGTTACGGGGGACAGGGGGTGAACACTGAAGCTTTCTTT.

Concerning this clone: An end of the junction does not agree with germline; a read error may underlie this. J is TRBJ2-5 and V is TRBV25-1, with a possible D match to TRBD2 (5 bases). The germline CDR1 and CDR2 sequences are MGHDK and SYGVNS. The CDR3 contains 12 residues. The CDR3 here is CVSPGYQETQYF. The CDR3 DNA reads TGTGTCAGCCCGGGGTACCAAGAGACCCAGTACTTC.

The V gene is TRBV9, the J gene TRBJ2-2, with 8 bases identical to TRBD2. The V gene's germline CDR1 is SGDLS and CDR2 YYNGEE. The CDR3 length is 16 residues. V was clipped by 0 bases and J by 4 bases; unmatched bases: 5. This CDR3 reads CASSVAGGLGTGELFF. CDR3 nucleotides: TGTGCCAGCAGCGTAGCGGGGGGGCTGGGCACCGGGGAGCTGTTTTTT.

This chain links TRBV5-1 with TRBJ2-7; D is unclear. V shed 2 bases and J shed 2 bases, with 11 bases lying between them. CDR3 length equals 14 residues. The germline V gene has CDR1 SGHRS and CDR2 YFSETQ. The chain's CDR3 is CASSFVQRTYEQYF. The CDR3 DNA follows: TGCGCCAGCAGCTTCGTTCAGCGTACCTACGAGCAGTACTTC.

CDR3 sequence (DNA): TGTGCCAGCAGTGAGGGTTACTATGGCTACACCTTC. Amino acids: CASSEGYYGYTF. This chain joins TRBV2 and TRBJ1-2; D gene uncertain. Germline CDR1 reads SNHLY; CDR2 reads FYNNEI. V was shortened by 3 bases and J by 3 bases, with 5 bases between the two germline ends. The CDR3 is made up of 12 amino acids.

The gene calls are TRBV19 and TRBJ2-7, with D possibly matching TRBD1 (6 bases). Germline V gene lookup returns CDR1 LNHDA and CDR2 SQIVND (reference sequence). V was pared by 2 bases and J by 5 bases, with 16 bases between. The CDR3 is 15 amino acids. CDR3 amino acids: CASSITDRVVDEQYF. In nucleotides, the CDR3 is TGTGCCAGTAGTATAACGGACAGAGTGGTCGACGAGCAGTACTTC. Based on the CDR3 plus reference TRBV19 and TRBJ2-7, the full variable domain is DGGITQSPKYLFRKEGQNVTLSCEQNLNHDAMYWYRQDPGQGLRLIYYSQIVNDFQKGDIAEGYSVSREKKESFPLTVTSAQKNPTAFYLCASSITDRVVDEQYFGPGTRLTVT.

The chain is built from TRBV5-4 and TRBJ1-1; tentative D call: TRBD1 (6 bases). The CDR3 runs 14 residues. Germline V gives CDR1 SGHNT, CDR2 YYREEE (reference sequence). Trimming took 3 bases from V and 2 from J, leaving 11 bases between them. CDR3 protein: CASSSDRFNTEAFF. The CDR3 region has the DNA TGTGCCAGCAGCTCGGACAGATTCAACACTGAAGCTTTCTTT. Full variable domain (missing parts from reference TRBV5-4 and TRBJ1-1): ETGVTQSPTHLIKTRGQQVTLRCSSQSGHNTVSWYQQALGQGPQFIFQYYREEENGRGNFPPRFSGLQFPNYSSELNVNALELDDSALYLCASSSDRFNTEAFFGQGTRLTVV.

This chain connects TRBV7-9 to TRBJ2-6; D may be TRBD1 or TRBD2 (5 bases each). Germline CDR1 reads SEHNR; CDR2 reads FQNEAQ (reference sequence). The CDR3 has 16 residues. Trimming removed 8 bases at V and 5 bases at J, with 19 bases between. This CDR3 is CASPWGPSLWANVLTF. CDR3 bases: TGTGCCAGCCCCTGGGGACCTTCCCTCTGGGCCAACGTCCTGACTTTC.

The chain recombines TRBV6-4 with TRBJ2-1, with TRBD1 identical over 11 bases. From germline, CDR1 is MRHNA and CDR2 SNTAGT. The CDR3 length is 15 residues. Losses at the gene ends were 5 bases for V and 6 bases for J; bases not matched to a gene: 6. DNA for the CDR3: TGTGCCAGCAGTCCTACCGGGACAGGGGGCAATGAGCAGTTCTTC. The encoded protein is CASSPTGTGGNEQFF.

V gene TRBV11-2 combines with J gene TRBJ1-6; no clear D. The ends were cut back, 7 bases at V and 0 bases at J, with 10 bases in the middle. Germline assignment: CDR1 SGHAT and CDR2 FQNNGV. The CDR3 totals 15 residues. CDR3 amino acids: CASNRGSSYNSPLHF. DNA for the CDR3: TGTGCCAGCAACCGAGGTAGCTCCTATAATTCACCCCTCCACTTT.

A single count supports this clone. The chain combines TRBV7-9 with TRBJ2-5; no reliable D call. Germline CDR1 is SEHNR and CDR2 is FQNEAQ (reference sequence). This CDR3 is built from 9 residues. V gave up 10 bases and J gave up 4 bases, with 4 bases separating them. The CDR3 loop reads CATRETQYF. The CDR3 DNA reads TGTGCCACTCGAGAGACCCAGTACTTC.

This clone was counted between two and nine times. The chain uses TRBV5-1 and TRBJ2-6, with D unresolved. The V gene's germline CDR1 is SGHRS and CDR2 YFSETQ. Trimming shortened V by 0 bases and J by 4 bases, and 8 bases separated the two germline ends. The CDR3 sequence is 15 residues long. This CDR3 reads CASSLAAPGANVLTF. The CDR3, as DNA: TGCGCCAGCAGCTTGGCTGCACCAGGGGCCAACGTCCTGACTTTC.

This chain uses TRBV27 with TRBJ1-1, with D hard to call. Trimming left V 8 bases short and J 0 bases short, with 10 bases between. From germline, CDR1 is MNHEY and CDR2 SMNVEV (reference sequence). This CDR3 spans 13 amino acids. CDR3 residues: CASRGPMNTEAFF. CDR3 DNA: TGTGCCAGCCGCGGACCCATGAACACTGAAGCTTTCTTT.

The chain couples TRBV2 to TRBJ1-2, with D perhaps matching TRBD1 (5 bases). V gave up 9 bases and J gave up 2 bases, with 19 bases separating them. CDR1 is SNHLY and CDR2 is FYNNEI in the germline V gene. The CDR3 has 15 amino acids. CDR3 region: CARMGDSRPNYGYTF. The CDR3 region has the DNA TGTGCCAGGATGGGGGATTCAAGACCCAACTATGGCTACACCTTC.

The chain carries TRBV4-1 and TRBJ2-7; TRBD1 matches at 7 bases. The CDR3 contains 13 residues. The junction had 4 bases not matched to a gene; V was cut back by 0 bases and J by 8 bases. The germline V gene encodes CDR1 MGHRA and CDR2 YSYEKL. CDR3 bases: TGCGCCAGCAGCCAAGATAGACAGGGAAAGCAGTACTTC. Its protein is CASSQDRQGKQYF.

The J gene is TRBJ1-2, the V gene TRBV5-1, with TRBD1 identical over 9 bases. Germline lookup yields CDR1 SGHRS and CDR2 YFSETQ. Trimming cost V 4 bases and J 5 bases; bases outside gene matches: 6. This CDR3 has 14 residues. The CDR3 nucleotides are TGCGCCAGCAGCCCACCGGACAGGGGATATGGCTACACCTTC. Its translation is CASSPPDRGYGYTF. Full variable domain (missing parts from reference TRBV5-1 and TRBJ1-2): KAGVTQTPRYLIKTRGQQVTLSCSPISGHRSVSWYQQTPGQGLQFLFEYFSETQRNKGNFPGRFSGRQFSNSRSEMNVSTLELGDSALYLCASSPPDRGYGYTFGSGTRLTVV.

The CDR3 region is CAISGTGNEQFF. The CDR3 bases are TGTGCCATCAGCGGGACTGGGAATGAGCAGTTCTTC. The V gene is TRBV10-3, the J gene TRBJ2-1; maybe TRBD2 (6 bases). The CDR3 extends over 12 amino acids. Looked up from germline, CDR1 is ENHRY and CDR2 is SYGVKD. The germline V and J ends were trimmed by 6 bases and 7 bases, with 10 bases remaining between them.

The genes are TRBV7-9 and TRBJ2-1, with D uncertain. V lost 1 base to trimming and J lost 3 bases, with 4 bases between them. The CDR3 is 13 residues long. From germline, CDR1 is SEHNR and CDR2 FQNEAQ (reference sequence). CDR3: CASSLDNYNEQFF. DNA of the CDR3: TGTGCCAGCAGCTTAGACAACTACAATGAGCAGTTCTTC.

The chain couples TRBV6-1 to TRBJ2-1, with no clear D. The V and J ends lost 8 bases and 2 bases respectively, with 10 bases between them. The length of the CDR3 is 13 residues. Germline CDR1 reads MNHNS; CDR2 reads SASEGT. The DNA of the CDR3 is TGTGCCAGCTTGCAAAACCCCTACAATGAGCAGTTCTTC. Encoded protein: CASLQNPYNEQFF.

The genes are TRBV7-8 and TRBJ1-1; the match to TRBD1 covers 7 bases. J was trimmed by 4 bases and V by 5 bases; bases with no gene match: 22. The CDR3 spans 19 residues. Germline CDR1 and CDR2: SGHVS and FQNEAQ. The DNA for the CDR3 is TGTGCCAGCAGCCCAAACCGACCTGGACGACAGGGAGGCCCCACTGAAGCTTTCTTT. Translated, it gives CASSPNRPGRQGGPTEAFF.